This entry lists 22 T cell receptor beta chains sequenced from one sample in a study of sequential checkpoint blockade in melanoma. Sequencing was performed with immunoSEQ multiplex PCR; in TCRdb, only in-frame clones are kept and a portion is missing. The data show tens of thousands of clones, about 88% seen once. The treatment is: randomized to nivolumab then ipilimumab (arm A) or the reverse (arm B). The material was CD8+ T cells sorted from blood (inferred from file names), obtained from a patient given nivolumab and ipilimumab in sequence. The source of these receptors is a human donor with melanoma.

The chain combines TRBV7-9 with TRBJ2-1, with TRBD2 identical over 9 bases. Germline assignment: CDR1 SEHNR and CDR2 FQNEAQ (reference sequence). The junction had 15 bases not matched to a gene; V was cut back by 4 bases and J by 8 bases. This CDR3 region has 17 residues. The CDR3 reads CASSSPLASGVLDEQFF. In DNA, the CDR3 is TGTGCCAGCAGCTCCCCGTTGGCTAGCGGGGTTTTGGATGAGCAGTTCTTC.

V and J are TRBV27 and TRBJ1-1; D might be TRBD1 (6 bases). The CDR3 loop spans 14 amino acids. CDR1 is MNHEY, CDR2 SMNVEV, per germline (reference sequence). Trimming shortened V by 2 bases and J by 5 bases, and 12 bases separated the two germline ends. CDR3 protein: CASSLGGAITEAFF. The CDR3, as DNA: TGTGCCAGCAGTTTAGGGGGGGCGATTACTGAAGCTTTCTTT.

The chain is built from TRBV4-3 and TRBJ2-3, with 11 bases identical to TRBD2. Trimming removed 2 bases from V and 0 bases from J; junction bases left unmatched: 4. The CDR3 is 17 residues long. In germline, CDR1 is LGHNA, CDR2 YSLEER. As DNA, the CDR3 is TGCGCCAGCAGCCAAACTAGCGGGAGTAGGAGCACAGATACGCAGTATTTT. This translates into CASSQTSGSRSTDTQYF.

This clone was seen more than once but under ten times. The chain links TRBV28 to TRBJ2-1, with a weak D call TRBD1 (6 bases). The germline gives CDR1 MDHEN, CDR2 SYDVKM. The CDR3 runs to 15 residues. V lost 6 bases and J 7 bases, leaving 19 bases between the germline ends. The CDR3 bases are TGTGCCAGCAGATCAGACAGGTCCGGTTGGAATGAGCAGTTCTTC. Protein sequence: CASRSDRSGWNEQFF. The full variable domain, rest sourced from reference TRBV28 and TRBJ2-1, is DVKVTQSSRYLVKRTGEKVFLECVQDMDHENMFWYRQDPGLGLRLIYFSYDVKMKEKGDIPEGYSVSREKKERFSLILESASTNQTSMYLCASRSDRSGWNEQFFGPGTRLTVL.

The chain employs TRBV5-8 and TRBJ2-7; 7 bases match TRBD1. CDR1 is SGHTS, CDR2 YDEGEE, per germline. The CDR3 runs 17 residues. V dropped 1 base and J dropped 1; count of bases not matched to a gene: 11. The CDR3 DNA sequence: TGTGCCAGCAGCTTGCCACACAGGGGCAGTACTTCCTACGAGCAGTACTTC. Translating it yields CASSLPHRGSTSYEQYF.

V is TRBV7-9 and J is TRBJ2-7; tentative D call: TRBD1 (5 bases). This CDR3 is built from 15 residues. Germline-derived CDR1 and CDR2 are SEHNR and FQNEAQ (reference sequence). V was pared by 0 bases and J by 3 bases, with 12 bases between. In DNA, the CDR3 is TGTGCCAGCAGCTTAGCCTGGGGCCGCGACTACGAGCAGTACTTC. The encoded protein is CASSLAWGRDYEQYF.

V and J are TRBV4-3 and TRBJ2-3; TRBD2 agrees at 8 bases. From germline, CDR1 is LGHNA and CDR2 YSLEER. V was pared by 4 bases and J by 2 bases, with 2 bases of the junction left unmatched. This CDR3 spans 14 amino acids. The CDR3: CASSLAGLTDTQYF. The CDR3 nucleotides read TGCGCCAGCAGCCTAGCGGGACTCACAGATACGCAGTATTTT.

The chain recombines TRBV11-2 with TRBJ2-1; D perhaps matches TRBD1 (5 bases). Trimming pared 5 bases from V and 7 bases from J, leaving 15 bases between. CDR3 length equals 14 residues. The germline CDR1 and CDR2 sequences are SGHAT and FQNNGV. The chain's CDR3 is CASSATGLRNEQFF. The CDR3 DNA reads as TGTGCCAGCAGCGCAACAGGCCTTAGGAATGAGCAGTTCTTC.

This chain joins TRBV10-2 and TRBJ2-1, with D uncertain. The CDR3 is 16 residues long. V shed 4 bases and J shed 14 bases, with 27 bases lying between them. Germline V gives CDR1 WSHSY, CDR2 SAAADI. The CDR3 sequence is CASSVTHQSSGFQEFF. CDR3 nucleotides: TGCGCCAGCAGTGTGACCCACCAATCTTCAGGATTCCAGGAGTTCTTC.

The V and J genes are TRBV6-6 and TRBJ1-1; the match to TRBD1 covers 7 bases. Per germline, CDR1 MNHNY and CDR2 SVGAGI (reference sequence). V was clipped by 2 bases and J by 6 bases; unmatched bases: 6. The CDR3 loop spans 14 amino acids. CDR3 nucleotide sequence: TGTGCCAGCAGTTACGGGACAGCCAACGCTGAAGCTTTCTTT. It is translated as CASSYGTANAEAFF.

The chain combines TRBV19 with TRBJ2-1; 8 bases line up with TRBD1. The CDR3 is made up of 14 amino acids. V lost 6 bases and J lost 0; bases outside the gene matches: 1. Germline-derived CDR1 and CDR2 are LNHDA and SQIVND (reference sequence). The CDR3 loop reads CASRTGASYNEQFF. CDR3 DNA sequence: TGTGCCAGTAGGACAGGGGCCTCCTACAATGAGCAGTTCTTC. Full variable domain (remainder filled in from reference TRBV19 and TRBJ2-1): DGGITQSPKYLFRKEGQNVTLSCEQNLNHDAMYWYRQDPGQGLRLIYYSQIVNDFQKGDIAEGYSVSREKKESFPLTVTSAQKNPTAFYLCASRTGASYNEQFFGPGTRLTVL.

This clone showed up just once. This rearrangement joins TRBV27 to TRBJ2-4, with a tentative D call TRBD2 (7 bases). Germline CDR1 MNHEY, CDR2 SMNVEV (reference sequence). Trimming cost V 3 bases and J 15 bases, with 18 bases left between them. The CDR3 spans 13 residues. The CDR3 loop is CASSFTRGGRWYF. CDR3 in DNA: TGTGCCAGCAGTTTCACTAGGGGGGGCCGGTGGTACTTC.

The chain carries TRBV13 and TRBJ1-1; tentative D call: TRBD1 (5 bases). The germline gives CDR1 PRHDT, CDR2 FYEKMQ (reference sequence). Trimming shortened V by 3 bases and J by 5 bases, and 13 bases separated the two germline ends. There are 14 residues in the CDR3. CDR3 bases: TGTGCCAGCAGCTTTGTGGGGGGTAGTACTGAAGCTTTCTTT. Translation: CASSFVGGSTEAFF.

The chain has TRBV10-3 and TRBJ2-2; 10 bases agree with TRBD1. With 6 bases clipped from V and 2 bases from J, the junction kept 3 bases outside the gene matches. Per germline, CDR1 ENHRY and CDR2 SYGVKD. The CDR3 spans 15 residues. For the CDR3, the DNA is TGTGCCATCAGGGACAGGGGGTTAAACACCGGGGAGCTGTTTTTT. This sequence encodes CAIRDRGLNTGELFF.

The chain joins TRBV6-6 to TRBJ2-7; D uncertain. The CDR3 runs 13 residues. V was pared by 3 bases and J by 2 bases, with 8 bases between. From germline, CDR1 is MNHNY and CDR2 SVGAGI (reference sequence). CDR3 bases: TGTGCCAGCAGTTATAACAGTGCCTACGAGCAGTACTTC. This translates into CASSYNSAYEQYF.

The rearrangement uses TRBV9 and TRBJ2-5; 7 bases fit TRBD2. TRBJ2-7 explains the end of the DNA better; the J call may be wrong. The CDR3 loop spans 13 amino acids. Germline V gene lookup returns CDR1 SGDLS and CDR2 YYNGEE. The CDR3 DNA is TGTGCCAGCAGCTTCGGGACTACCTACGAGCAGTACTTC. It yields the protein CASSFGTTYEQYF.

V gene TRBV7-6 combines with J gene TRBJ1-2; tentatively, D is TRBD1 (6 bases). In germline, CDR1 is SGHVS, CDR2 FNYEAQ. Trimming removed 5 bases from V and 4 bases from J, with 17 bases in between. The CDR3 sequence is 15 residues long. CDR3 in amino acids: CASSRSAGAIYGYTF. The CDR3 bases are TGTGCCAGCAGCAGGTCGGCAGGGGCGATCTATGGCTACACCTTC. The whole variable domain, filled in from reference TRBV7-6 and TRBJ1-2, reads GAGVSQSPRYKVTKRGQDVALRCDPISGHVSLYWYRQALGQGPEFLTYFNYEAQQDKSGLPNDRFSAERPEGSISTLTIQRTEQRDSAMYRCASSRSAGAIYGYTFGSGTRLTVV.

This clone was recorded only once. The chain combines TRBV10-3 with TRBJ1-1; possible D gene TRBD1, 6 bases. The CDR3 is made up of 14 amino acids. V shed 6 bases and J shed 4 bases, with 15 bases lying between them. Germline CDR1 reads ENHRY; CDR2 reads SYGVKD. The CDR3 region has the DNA TGTGCCATCAGCTACAGGGCTGGAAGCACTGAAGCTTTCTTT. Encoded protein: CAISYRAGSTEAFF.

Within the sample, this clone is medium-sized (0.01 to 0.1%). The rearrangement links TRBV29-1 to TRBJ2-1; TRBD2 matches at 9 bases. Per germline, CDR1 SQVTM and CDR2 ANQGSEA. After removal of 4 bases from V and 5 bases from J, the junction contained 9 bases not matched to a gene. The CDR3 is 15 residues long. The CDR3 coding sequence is TGCAGCGTTGCCCTGGGAGCGGGAGGAAACAATGAGCAGTTCTTC. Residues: CSVALGAGGNNEQFF.

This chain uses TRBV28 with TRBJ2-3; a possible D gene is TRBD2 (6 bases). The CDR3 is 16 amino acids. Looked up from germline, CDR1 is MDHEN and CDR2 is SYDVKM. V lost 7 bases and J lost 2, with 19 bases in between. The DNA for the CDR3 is TGTGCCAGCACCTCCCCCAGGAGGGACCTCACAGATACGCAGTATTTT. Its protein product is CASTSPRRDLTDTQYF.

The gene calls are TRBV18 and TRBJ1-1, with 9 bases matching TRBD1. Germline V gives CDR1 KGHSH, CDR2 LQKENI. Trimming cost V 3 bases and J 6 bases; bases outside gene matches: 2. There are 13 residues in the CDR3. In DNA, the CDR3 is TGTGCCAGCTCACCCGGGACAGGGCCTGAAGCTTTCTTT. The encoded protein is CASSPGTGPEAFF.

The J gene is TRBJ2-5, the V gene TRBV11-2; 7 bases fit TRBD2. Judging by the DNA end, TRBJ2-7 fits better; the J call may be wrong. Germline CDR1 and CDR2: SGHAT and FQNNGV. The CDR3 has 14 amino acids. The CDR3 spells CASSLTSHTYEQYF. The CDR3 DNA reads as TGTGCCAGCAGCCTGACTAGCCATACCTACGAGCAGTACTTC.